This passage covers 18 T cell receptor beta chains from one sample sequenced in a study of OX40 agonist ivuxolimab in advanced cancers. TCRdb keeps only in-frame clones here, not all; method: immunoSEQ multiplex PCR. Seen here are tens of thousands of clones, 75% to 95% observed once, and the top ten hold approximately 24%. The sequencing used CD4+ or CD8+ T cells sorted from blood, collected in a trial of the OX40 agonist ivuxolimab. The receptors originated from an adult with an advanced solid tumor such as melanoma, head and neck, liver or kidney cancer.

The gene calls are TRBV27 and TRBJ2-2; 12 bases agree with TRBD2. There are 17 residues in the CDR3. From germline, CDR1 is MNHEY and CDR2 SMNVEV (reference sequence). V lost 5 bases, J lost 3 bases, and 7 bases stayed unmatched. CDR3 DNA: TGTGCCAGCAGTGGCGGGACTAGCGGGCCTCACACCGGGGAGCTGTTTTTT. It specifies CASSGGTSGPHTGELFF.

This clone was recorded only once. The rearrangement joins TRBV6-5 to TRBJ1-3, with TRBD1 matching over 7 bases. CDR3 length: 15 residues. Losses at the gene ends were 6 bases for V and 0 bases for J; bases not matched to a gene: 5. Germline V lookup: CDR1 MNHEY, CDR2 SVGAGI. For the CDR3, the DNA is TGTGCCAGCAGCGCGGGGGACAGCTCTGGAAACACCATATATTTT. Its translation is CASSAGDSSGNTIYF.

This rearrangement joins TRBV5-5 to TRBJ2-1, with 10 bases identical to TRBD2. Germline values: CDR1 SGHKS, CDR2 YYEKEE (reference sequence). V shed 4 bases and J 1 base; nucleotides not matched to a gene: 5. The CDR3 spans 16 residues. CDR3 protein: CASSLLAGRSYNEQFF. For the CDR3, the DNA is TGTGCCAGCAGCCTACTAGCGGGAAGGTCCTACAATGAGCAGTTCTTC.

The chain combines TRBV19 with TRBJ2-2, with TRBD1 as a possible D gene (6 bases). Germline CDR1 and CDR2: LNHDA and SQIVND (reference sequence). Trimming took 8 bases from V and 7 from J, leaving 17 bases between them. The CDR3 spans 14 residues. The CDR3 protein is CASGSTQGIGELFF. CDR3 nucleotide sequence: TGTGCCAGTGGCTCGACACAGGGAATCGGGGAGCTGTTTTTT.

This chain uses TRBV19 with TRBJ1-1, with 8 bases fitting TRBD1. The CDR3 has 13 amino acids. The V and J ends lost 5 bases and 4 bases, in that order; junction bases with no gene match: 3. The germline V gene has CDR1 LNHDA and CDR2 SQIVND (reference sequence). Here the CDR3 DNA reads TGTGCCAGTAGTTTGACAGGGGTCACTGAAGCTTTCTTT. Protein sequence: CASSLTGVTEAFF.

The rearrangement joins TRBV19 to TRBJ2-1; D possibly corresponds to TRBD2 (6 bases). The CDR3 is 14 residues long. Trimming shortened V by 0 bases and J by 8 bases, and 11 bases separated the two germline ends. From germline, CDR1 is LNHDA and CDR2 SQIVND (reference sequence). CDR3 loop: CASSIDGGKDEQFF. As DNA, the CDR3 is TGTGCCAGTAGTATAGATGGCGGGAAGGATGAGCAGTTCTTC.

The chain links TRBV29-1 to TRBJ2-4; 8 bases align to TRBD1. The V gene end was trimmed by 7 bases and the J gene end by 4 bases; junction bases not matched to a gene: 6. CDR3 length equals 13 residues. Germline V gene lookup returns CDR1 SQVTM and CDR2 ANQGSEA. The CDR3: CSAKGTGKNIQYF. The CDR3 coding sequence is TGCAGCGCCAAGGGGACAGGAAAAAACATTCAGTACTTC.

The chain carries TRBV18 and TRBJ2-1; a possible D gene is TRBD2 (6 bases). In germline, CDR1 is KGHSH, CDR2 LQKENI. There are 15 residues in the CDR3. With 3 bases removed from V and 0 bases from J, the gap between germline ends came to 9 bases. This CDR3 reads CASSPDGSSYNEQFF. CDR3 coding DNA: TGTGCCAGCTCACCGGACGGGAGCTCCTACAATGAGCAGTTCTTC.

CDR3 amino acids: CASSRDYDTGELFF. The CDR3 DNA sequence: TGTGCCAGCAGTCGGGACTACGACACCGGGGAGCTGTTTTTT. The chain combines TRBV2 with TRBJ2-2; the match to TRBD2 covers 7 bases. The germline V gene encodes CDR1 SNHLY and CDR2 FYNNEI. Germline trimming cut 5 bases from V and 3 bases from J; bases unmatched to any gene: 3. This CDR3 region has 14 residues.

CDR3 loop: CASGPGTSGRETQYF. DNA for the CDR3: TGTGCTAGTGGCCCGGGGACTAGCGGGAGGGAGACCCAGTACTTC. The chain employs TRBV12-5 and TRBJ2-5; 15 bases fit TRBD2. The CDR3 has 15 amino acids. Losses at the gene ends were 6 bases for V and 5 bases for J; bases not matched to a gene: 4. The germline gives CDR1 LGHNT, CDR2 FRNRAP.

The chain links TRBV27 to TRBJ2-7; TRBD1 matches 8 bases. CDR3 size: 14 residues. The V gene's germline CDR1 is MNHEY and CDR2 SMNVEV (reference sequence). With V trimmed by 5 bases and J by 5 bases, 8 bases remained unmatched. In nucleotides, the CDR3 is TGTGCCAGCAGTCCCCGACAGGGGCACCACGAGCAGTACTTC. Amino acid sequence: CASSPRQGHHEQYF.

The chain combines TRBV7-9 with TRBJ2-1; D is tentatively TRBD1 or TRBD2 (5 bases each). The CDR3 runs 15 residues. Trimming shortened V by 5 bases and J by 3 bases, and 14 bases separated the two germline ends. In germline, CDR1 is SEHNR, CDR2 FQNEAQ (reference sequence). CDR3 in DNA: TGTGCCAGCAGCCTAACAGGAGGTCTCTACAATGAGCAGTTCTTC. Translated, it gives CASSLTGGLYNEQFF.

This clone has a single count. The V and J genes are TRBV27 and TRBJ2-3, with 12 bases aligning to TRBD2. CDR1 is MNHEY and CDR2 is SMNVEV in the germline V gene (reference sequence). V was pared by 5 bases and J by 2 bases, with 5 bases of the junction left unmatched. The CDR3 has 16 amino acids. CDR3 DNA: TGTGCCAGCAGTCTTCTAGCGGGAGGGTTCACAGATACGCAGTATTTT. It yields the protein CASSLLAGGFTDTQYF.

The genes are TRBV19 and TRBJ2-1; perhaps TRBD2 as D (6 bases). Germline assignment: CDR1 LNHDA and CDR2 SQIVND (reference sequence). The V end was cut by 7 bases, the J end by 3 bases, with 16 bases between. This CDR3 spans 15 amino acids. The CDR3 coding sequence is TGTGCCAGTAAGCGTGTCGGGGGTGGCTACAATGAGCAGTTCTTC. This encodes CASKRVGGGYNEQFF.

As concerns this clone: In the same sample, other DNA sequences code for this CDR3. The chain carries TRBV5-4 and TRBJ2-1; perhaps TRBD2 as D (6 bases). Germline-derived CDR1 and CDR2 are SGHNT and YYREEE (reference sequence). The V end was cut by 2 bases, the J end by 7 bases, with 7 bases between. This CDR3 has 12 residues. In DNA, the CDR3 is TGTGCCAGCAGCTTAGGAGGGAATGAGCAGTTCTTC. Protein: CASSLGGNEQFF.

The chain couples TRBV7-6 to TRBJ2-1, with D perhaps TRBD1 (7 bases). Germline assignment: CDR1 SGHVS and CDR2 FNYEAQ. The CDR3 is made up of 15 amino acids. V lost 5 bases and J 0 bases, leaving 11 bases between the germline ends. CDR3 amino acids: CASSPGDSSYNEQFF. CDR3 sequence (DNA): TGTGCCAGCAGCCCGGGGGACAGCTCCTACAATGAGCAGTTCTTC. The full variable domain, with the rest looked up from reference TRBV7-6 and TRBJ2-1, is GAGVSQSPRYKVTKRGQDVALRCDPISGHVSLYWYRQALGQGPEFLTYFNYEAQQDKSGLPNDRFSAERPEGSISTLTIQRTEQRDSAMYRCASSPGDSSYNEQFFGPGTRLTVL.

The chain couples TRBV4-1 to TRBJ1-1; D gene ambiguous. CDR3 length: 14 amino acids. CDR1 and CDR2 (germline): MGHRA, YSYEKL. V was pared by 4 bases and J by 3 bases, with 12 bases between. The CDR3 region is CASSPKHGHTEAFF. Here the CDR3 DNA reads TGCGCCAGCAGCCCCAAGCACGGGCACACTGAAGCTTTCTTT.

V is TRBV6-5 and J is TRBJ2-7, with 9 positions matching TRBD1. Trimming took 6 bases from V and 3 from J; bases not matched to a gene: 6. The CDR3 extends over 14 amino acids. Germline assignment: CDR1 MNHEY and CDR2 SVGAGI. DNA of the CDR3: TGTGCCAGCAGAACACAGGGGGCTGGCTACGAGCAGTACTTC. Amino acids: CASRTQGAGYEQYF.